This paragraph covers one T cell receptor (beta chain) sequence. TCRdb's copy holds only in-frame clones and misses some; the assay was immunoSEQ multiplex PCR. This table has roughly 330,000 clones, about 89% appearing once. The data were taken from a study of blood T cell repertoires in COVID-19. Assignment of participants to cohorts was predicated upon participant-reported clinical history. V shed 0 bases and J shed 4 bases, with 9 bases lying between them. Germline V CDR1 and CDR2: LGHDT, YNNKEL (reference sequence). The CDR3 extends over 14 amino acids. Sequencing was carried out using PBMCs or T cells enriched from blood (not recorded which). The clonotype comes from a woman in her thirties who had recovered from COVID-19. V gene TRBV3-1 (or the pseudogene TRBV3-2) combines with J gene TRBJ1-1; tentative D call: TRBD1 (5 bases). The CDR3 is CASSQDPGGTEAFF. The CDR3 DNA follows: TGTGCCAGCAGCCAAGATCCGGGGGGCACTGAAGCTTTCTTT.